This T cell receptor beta chain was sequenced in a study of blood T cell repertoires in COVID-19. About the research overall: Acute-phase and convalescent COVID-19 samples originated in the United States, Italy and Spain. Nucleic acid was either cDNA or gDNA, and it came from T cells, B-cell-depleted T cells, or PBMCs.

Sequencing was performed with immunoSEQ multiplex PCR; in TCRdb, only in-frame clones are kept and a portion is missing. Of 95,000 to 110,000 clones listed, roughly nine tenths are singletons. The ends lost 0 bases at V and 9 bases at J; junction bases unmatched: 12. The CDR3 has 16 amino acids. Per the germline V gene, CDR1 is MGHRA and CDR2 is YSYEKL. V usage is TRBV4-1 and J usage is TRBJ2-3; the match to TRBD2 covers 7 bases. The material sequenced was peripheral blood. This clonotype originated in a woman aged 55-70 years with acute or convalescent COVID-19. The CDR3 DNA is TGCGCCAGCAGCCAAGAATCTTCCGGGGGGTTCGGCACGCAGTATTTT. It encodes CASSQESSGGFGTQYF.